Listed below are T cell receptor beta chains from one sample, sequenced in a study of OX40 agonist ivuxolimab in advanced cancers. Libraries were prepared by immunoSEQ multiplex PCR; TCRdb keeps only in-frame clonotypes and omits some of them. The sample yields some 79,000 clones, 80% to 95% seen once. The sequences come from CD4+ or CD8+ T cells sorted from blood, collected in a trial of the OX40 agonist ivuxolimab. The receptors come from an adult with an advanced solid tumor such as melanoma, head and neck, liver or kidney cancer. Both conserved end residues are part of each CDR3. A D gene is named only where the DNA matches it firmly. Expanded clones get a size class; other rows say once, few or many, or leave the size out.

length	D	V	J	size	DNA	CDR3
15	TRBD1	TRBV2	TRBJ1-4	once	TGTGCCAGCAGTGGGCAGGGACAGGGTGCTGAAAAACTGTTTTTT	CASSGQGQGAEKLFF
15	TRBD2	TRBV27	TRBJ2-7	.	TGTGCCAGCAGTCCGACTAGCGGGAGCTCCTACGAGCAGTACTTC	CASSPTSGSSYEQYF
15	.	TRBV19	TRBJ2-1	.	TGTGCCAGTAGTATCGGGATTGGGTCCTACAATGAGCAGTTCTTC	CASSIGIGSYNEQFF
14	TRBD2	TRBV11-2	TRBJ2-3	.	TGTGCCAGCAACGGGAAGGGAGGGGCAGATACGCAGTATTTT	CASNGKGGADTQYF
12	.	TRBV7-9	TRBJ2-5	.	TGTGCCAGCAGCTCAGGGGAAGGGACCCAGTACTTC	CASSSGEGTQYF
14	.	TRBV29-1	TRBJ1-5	.	TGCAGCGTTGTCTTGACTTCGCCTGGAGGACCCCAGCATTTT	CSVVLTSPGGPQHF
12	TRBD2	TRBV2	TRBJ2-1	.	TGTGCCAGCACAATACTAGCGGTTGAGCAGTTCTTC	CASTILAVEQFF
15	TRBD1	TRBV19	TRBJ1-5	.	TGTGCCAGTAGTGGGGGACAGAATAGCAATCAGCCCCAGCATTTT	CASSGGQNSNQPQHF
11	.	TRBV7-6	TRBJ2-5	.	TGTGCCAGCAGCAACCAAGAGACCCAGTACTTC	CASSNQETQYF
13	.	TRBV4-1	TRBJ2-7	.	TGCGCCAGCAGCCAGGCGAGCCACTACGAGCAGTACTTC	CASSQASHYEQYF
15	TRBD2	TRBV19	TRBJ2-7	.	TGTGCCAGTAGTGGAGCGGGAGGCTTCTCCTACGAGCAGTACTTC	CASSGAGGFSYEQYF
15	.	TRBV6-5	TRBJ1-2	once	TGTGCCAGCAGTTACCGACAGACCGCTAACTATGGCTACACCTTC	CASSYRQTANYGYTF
19	TRBD2	TRBV27	TRBJ2-2	.	TGTGCCAGCAGCCCCTCCTCGCCGGGACTAGCGGGACCGACCGGGGAGCTGTTTTTT	CASSPSSPGLAGPTGELFF
18	TRBD2	TRBV7-2	TRBJ2-2	.	TGTGCCAGCAGCTTATCGGGCCTAGCGGGAGGCGGCACCGGGGAGCTGTTTTTT	CASSLSGLAGGGTGELFF
17	TRBD2	TRBV7-8	TRBJ2-1	once	TGTGCCAGCAGCCCTTCGTCAGCGGGAGAAGCCTACAATGAGCAGTTCTTC	CASSPSSAGEAYNEQFF
14	TRBD1	TRBV19	TRBJ2-1	.	TGTGCCAGCATCCGGGGCAGGGGGCAGGGTGAGCAGTTCTTC	CASIRGRGQGEQFF